One T cell receptor beta chain is described in this entry. This entry comes from a study of blood T cell repertoires in COVID-19. Across the whole study: Acute and convalescent COVID-19 specimens originated in the United States, Italy and Spain.

CDR1 and CDR2 from the germline V gene are LNHDA and SQIVND (reference sequence). With 5 bases clipped from V and 5 bases from J, the junction kept 12 bases outside the gene matches. This CDR3 is built from 16 residues. In the study's own analysis: Using reference gene primer amplification, nucleated cell counts were estimated. Measured with immunoSEQ multiplex PCR; TCRdb has only the in-frame clones, and not every one. V and J calls and clone size are copied from that table; D and trimming were computed from the DNA. The table lists 350,000 to 450,000 clones, more than 75% of them singletons. The receptor comes from a woman aged 60-70 years with COVID-19, enrolled during active disease. Source material: peripheral blood. J is TRBJ1-1 and V is TRBV19; 9 bases are shared with TRBD1. The CDR3 sequence: CASSSRQGVEGTEAFF. As DNA, the CDR3 is TGTGCCAGTAGTTCCCGACAGGGGGTTGAGGGAACTGAAGCTTTCTTT.